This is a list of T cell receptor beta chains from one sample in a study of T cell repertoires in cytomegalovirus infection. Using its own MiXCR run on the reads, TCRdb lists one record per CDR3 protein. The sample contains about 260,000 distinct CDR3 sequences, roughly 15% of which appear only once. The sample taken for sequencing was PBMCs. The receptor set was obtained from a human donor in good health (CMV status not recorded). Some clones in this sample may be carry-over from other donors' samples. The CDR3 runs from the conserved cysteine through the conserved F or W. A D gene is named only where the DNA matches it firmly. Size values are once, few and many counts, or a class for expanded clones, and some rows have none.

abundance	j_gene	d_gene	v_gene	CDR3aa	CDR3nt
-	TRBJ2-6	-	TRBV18	CASDNTGSVANVLTF	TGTGCCAGCGATAATACAGGCTCTGTGGCCAACGTCCTGACTTTC
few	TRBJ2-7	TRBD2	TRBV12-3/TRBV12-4	CASSFGSGASYEQYF	TGTGCCAGCAGTTTTGGTAGCGGGGCCTCCTACGAGCAGTACTTC
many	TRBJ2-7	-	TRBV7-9	CASSLVVGAPAEQYF	TGTGCCAGCAGCTTAGTGGTGGGAGCCCCGGCCGAGCAGTACTTC
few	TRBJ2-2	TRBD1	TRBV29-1	CSVDRENTGELFF	TGCAGCGTAGACAGGGAAAACACCGGGGAGCTGTTTTTT
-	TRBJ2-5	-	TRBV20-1	CSARQTGYQETQYF	TGCAGTGCTAGGCAAACAGGGTACCAAGAGACCCAGTACTTC
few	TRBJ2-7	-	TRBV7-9	CASSFGGEAYEQYF	TGTGCCAGCAGCTTCGGCGGGGAAGCCTACGAGCAGTACTTC
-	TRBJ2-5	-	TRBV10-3	CAISAGTQETQYF	TGTGCCATCAGTGCGGGGACCCAAGAGACCCAGTACTTC
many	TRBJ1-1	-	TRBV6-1	CASSFRERAFF	TGTGCCAGCAGTTTTAGGGAGAGAGCTTTCTTT
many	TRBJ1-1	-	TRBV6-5	CASSYTGGNTEAFF	TGTGCCAGCAGTTACACGGGGGGGAACACTGAAGCTTTCTTT
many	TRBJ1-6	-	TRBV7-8	CASSLGRGVDSPLHF	TGTGCCAGCAGCTTGGGCAGGGGAGTTGATTCACCCCTCCACTTT
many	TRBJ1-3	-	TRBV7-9	CASSLARWASGNTIYF	TGTGCCAGCAGCTTAGCGCGGTGGGCAAGTGGAAACACCATATATTTT
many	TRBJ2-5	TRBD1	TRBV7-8	CASSIQGMRETQYF	TGTGCCAGCAGCATACAGGGGATGCGGGAGACCCAGTACTTC
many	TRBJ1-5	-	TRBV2	CASSRGQLDNQPQHF	TGTGCCAGCAGCAGAGGACAGCTAGACAATCAGCCCCAGCATTTT
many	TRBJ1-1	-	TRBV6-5	CASSYSEAGLTEAFF	TGTGCCAGCAGTTACTCGGAGGCAGGACTCACTGAAGCTTTCTTT
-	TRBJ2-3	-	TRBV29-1	CSVVALTDTQYF	TGCAGCGTTGTGGCCCTCACAGATACGCAGTATTTT
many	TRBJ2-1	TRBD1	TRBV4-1	CATQTTPGTGAPHEQFF	TGCGCCACCCAGACGACCCCCGGGACAGGGGCTCCCCATGAGCAGTTCTTC
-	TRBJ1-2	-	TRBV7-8	CASSSTLTGGYTF	TGTGCCAGCAGCTCGACACTAACGGGTGGCTACACCTTC
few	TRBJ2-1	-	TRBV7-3	CASSTGTVSYNEQFF	TGTGCCAGCAGCACCGGGACGGTCTCCTACAATGAGCAGTTCTTC
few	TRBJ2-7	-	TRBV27	CASSPKRVGYEQYF	TGTGCCAGCAGTCCAAAGCGGGTCGGTTACGAGCAGTACTTC
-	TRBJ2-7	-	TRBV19	CASSHQDSYEQYF	TGTGCCAGTAGTCATCAGGACAGCTACGAGCAGTACTTC
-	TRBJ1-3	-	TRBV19	CASSPALKGTIYF	TGTGCCAGTAGTCCAGCTTTAAAGGGCACCATATATTTT
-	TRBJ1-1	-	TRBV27	CASREAVVNTEAFF	TGTGCCAGCAGGGAGGCGGTTGTGAACACTGAAGCTTTCTTT
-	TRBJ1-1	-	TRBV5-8	CASSLDQPDTNRRYEAFF	TGTGCCAGCAGCTTGGACCAACCCGACACAAACCGAAGATATGAAGCTTTCTTT
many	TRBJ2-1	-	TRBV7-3	CASSQQGLLYNEQFF	TGTGCCAGCAGCCAACAAGGCCTACTCTACAATGAGCAGTTCTTC
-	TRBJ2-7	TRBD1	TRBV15	CATSKGTGSYEQYF	TGTGCCACCAGCAAGGGGACAGGGTCCTACGAGCAGTACTTC
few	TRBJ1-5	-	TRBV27	CASSPDTGRPQHF	TGTGCCAGCAGTCCGGACACGGGTCGGCCCCAGCATTTT
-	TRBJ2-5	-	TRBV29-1	CSGLRGAQETQYF	TGCAGCGGCCTTCGAGGGGCACAAGAGACCCAGTACTTC
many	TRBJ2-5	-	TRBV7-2	CASRENRETQYF	TGTGCCAGCAGGGAAAATAGAGAGACCCAGTACTTC
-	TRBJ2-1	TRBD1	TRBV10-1	CASSEGQGWHEQFF	TGCGCCAGCAGTGAGGGACAGGGTTGGCATGAGCAGTTCTTC
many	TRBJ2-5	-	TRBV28	CASSLMGPNTQKTQYF	TGTGCCAGCAGTTTAATGGGCCCGAACACCCAGAAGACCCAGTACTTC
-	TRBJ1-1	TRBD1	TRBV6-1	CASMYNRGTSEAFF	TGTGCCAGCATGTACAACAGGGGGACCTCTGAAGCTTTCTTT
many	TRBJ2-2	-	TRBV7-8	CASSPWGKNTGELFF	TGTGCCAGCAGCCCGTGGGGCAAGAACACCGGGGAGCTGTTTTTT
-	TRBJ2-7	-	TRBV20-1	CSASSGILYEQYF	TGCAGTGCGAGTTCCGGGATCCTCTACGAGCAGTACTTC
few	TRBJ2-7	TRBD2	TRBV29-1	CSVEAGTRGEQYF	TGCAGCGTTGAAGCCGGGACTAGAGGCGAGCAGTACTTC
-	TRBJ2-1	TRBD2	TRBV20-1	CSASMGLPYNEQFF	TGCAGTGCTAGTATGGGACTACCCTACAATGAGCAGTTCTTC
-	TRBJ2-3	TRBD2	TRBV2	CASSLAGGSTETQYF	TGTGCCAGCAGTCTAGCGGGGGGCAGCACAGAAACGCAGTATTTT
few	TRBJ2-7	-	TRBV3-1	CASSQAKEQYF	TGTGCCAGCAGCCAAGCGAAGGAGCAGTACTTC
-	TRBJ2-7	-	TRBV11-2	CASSSQDYEQYF	TGTGCCAGCAGCTCACAAGACTACGAGCAGTACTTC
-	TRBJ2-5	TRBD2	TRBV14	CASSRHRLAEQETQYF	TGTGCCAGCAGCCGACACCGACTAGCGGAGCAAGAGACCCAGTACTTC
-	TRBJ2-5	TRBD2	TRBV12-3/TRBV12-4	CASSLDLAGRAQYF	TGTGCCAGCAGTTTAGATCTAGCGGGAAGGGCCCAGTACTTC
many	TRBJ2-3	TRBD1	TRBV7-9	CASRERQGADTQYF	TGTGCCAGCAGGGAAAGACAGGGCGCAGATACGCAGTATTTT
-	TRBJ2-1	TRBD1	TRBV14	CASSDYRGHEQFF	TGTGCCAGCAGCGACTACAGGGGGCATGAGCAGTTCTTC
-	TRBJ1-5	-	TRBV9	CASSNRDGRNQPQHF	TGTGCCAGCAGCAACCGGGACGGACGGAATCAGCCCCAGCATTTT
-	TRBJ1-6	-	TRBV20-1	CSASGPGGDNSPLHF	TGCAGTGCCTCCGGACCCGGGGGCGATAATTCACCCCTCCACTTT
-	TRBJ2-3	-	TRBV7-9	CASSPKRIDTQYF	TGTGCCAGCAGCCCCAAGAGGATTGATACGCAGTATTTT
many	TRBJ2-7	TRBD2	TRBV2	CASSEQTSASYEQYF	TGTGCCAGCAGTGAACAAACTAGCGCCTCCTACGAGCAGTACTTC
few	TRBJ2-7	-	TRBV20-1	CSAIRSEQYF	TGCAGTGCGATTCGGAGCGAGCAGTACTTC
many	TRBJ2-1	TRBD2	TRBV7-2	CASSSILAGGPKQFF	TGTGCCAGCAGCTCGATACTAGCGGGAGGGCCAAAGCAGTTCTTC
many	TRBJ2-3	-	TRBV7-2	CASSFGGFTDTQYF	TGTGCCAGCAGCTTCGGCGGATTCACAGATACGCAGTATTTT
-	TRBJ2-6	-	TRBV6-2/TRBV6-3	CASSYYSHVTVGANVLTF	TGTGCCAGCAGTTATTATTCTCATGTGACGGTTGGGGCCAACGTCCTGACTTTC
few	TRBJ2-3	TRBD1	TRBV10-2	CATQDLGTATDTQYF	TGCGCCACCCAGGACTTAGGGACAGCCACAGATACGCAGTATTTT
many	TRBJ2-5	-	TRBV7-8	CASSFAGQETQYF	TGTGCCAGCAGCTTTGCGGGTCAAGAGACCCAGTACTTC
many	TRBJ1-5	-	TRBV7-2	CASSLSWIQPQHF	TGTGCCAGCAGCTTATCCTGGATTCAGCCCCAGCATTTT
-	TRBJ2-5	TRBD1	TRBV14	CASSQDFSGTGKETQYF	TGTGCCAGCAGCCAAGATTTCTCCGGGACAGGCAAAGAGACCCAGTACTTC
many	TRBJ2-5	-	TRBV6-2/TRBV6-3	CASSPGQGASGTLGETQYF	TGTGCCAGCAGTCCAGGACAGGGTGCTAGCGGGACCCTCGGAGAGACCCAGTACTTC
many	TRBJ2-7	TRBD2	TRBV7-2	CASSGSGGPYEQYF	TGTGCCAGCAGCGGTAGCGGGGGACCCTACGAGCAGTACTTC
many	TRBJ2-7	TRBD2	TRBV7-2	CASSLLGLAGSEQYF	TGTGCCAGCAGCTTACTTGGACTAGCGGGATCCGAGCAGTACTTC
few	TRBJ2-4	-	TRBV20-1	CSASREGPKNIQYF	TGCAGTGCTAGCCGGGAAGGGCCCAAAAACATTCAGTACTTC
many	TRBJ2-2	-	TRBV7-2	CASSLENTGELFF	TGTGCCAGCAGTTTAGAGAACACCGGGGAGCTGTTTTTT
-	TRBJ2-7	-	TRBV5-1	CASSLAQRSPVYEKYF	TGCGCCAGCAGCTTGGCCCAACGATCACCAGTCTACGAGAAGTACTTC